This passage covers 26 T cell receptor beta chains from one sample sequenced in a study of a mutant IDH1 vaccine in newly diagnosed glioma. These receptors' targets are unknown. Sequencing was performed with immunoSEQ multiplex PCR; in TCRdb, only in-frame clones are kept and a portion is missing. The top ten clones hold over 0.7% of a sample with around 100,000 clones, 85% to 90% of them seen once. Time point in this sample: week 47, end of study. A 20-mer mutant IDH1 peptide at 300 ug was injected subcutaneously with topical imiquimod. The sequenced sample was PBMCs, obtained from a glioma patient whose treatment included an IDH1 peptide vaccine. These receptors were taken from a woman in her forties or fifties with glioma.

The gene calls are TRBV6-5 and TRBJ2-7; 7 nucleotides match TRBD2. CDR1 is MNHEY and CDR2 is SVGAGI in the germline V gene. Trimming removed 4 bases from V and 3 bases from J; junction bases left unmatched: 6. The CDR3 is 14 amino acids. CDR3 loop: CASSLGGSVYEQYF. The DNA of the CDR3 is TGTGCCAGCAGTTTGGGCGGGAGTGTCTACGAGCAGTACTTC.

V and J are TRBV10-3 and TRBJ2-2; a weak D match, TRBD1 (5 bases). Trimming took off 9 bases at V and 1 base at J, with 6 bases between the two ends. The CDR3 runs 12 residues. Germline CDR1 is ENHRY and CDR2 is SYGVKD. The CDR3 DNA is TGTGCCATTCAGGGGAACACCGGGGAGCTGTTTTTT. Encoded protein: CAIQGNTGELFF.

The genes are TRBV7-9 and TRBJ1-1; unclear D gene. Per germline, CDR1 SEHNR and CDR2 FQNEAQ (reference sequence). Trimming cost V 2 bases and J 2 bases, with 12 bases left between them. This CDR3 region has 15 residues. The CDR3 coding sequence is TGTGCCAGCAGCTTATCCCCAAACAGCAACACTGAAGCTTTCTTT. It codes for CASSLSPNSNTEAFF.

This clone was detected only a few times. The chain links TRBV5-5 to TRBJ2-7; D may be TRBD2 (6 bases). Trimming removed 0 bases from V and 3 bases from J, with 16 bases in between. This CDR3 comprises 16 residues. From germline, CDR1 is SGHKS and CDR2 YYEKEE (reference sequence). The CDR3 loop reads CASSLGALRRGYEQYF. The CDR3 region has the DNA TGTGCCAGCAGCTTGGGGGCCCTTCGGAGGGGCTACGAGCAGTACTTC.

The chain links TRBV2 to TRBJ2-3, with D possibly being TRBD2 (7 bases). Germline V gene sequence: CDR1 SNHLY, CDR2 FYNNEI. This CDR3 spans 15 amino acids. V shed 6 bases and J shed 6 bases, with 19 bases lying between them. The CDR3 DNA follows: TGTGCCAGCAGCCAGTCGGGGGGCGGATGGGATACGCAGTATTTT. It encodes CASSQSGGGWDTQYF.

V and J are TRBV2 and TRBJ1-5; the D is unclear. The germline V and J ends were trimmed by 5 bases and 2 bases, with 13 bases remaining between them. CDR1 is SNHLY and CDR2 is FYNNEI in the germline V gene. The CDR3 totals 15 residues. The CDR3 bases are TGTGCCAGCAGTTTGCAGGTAGTCGGCAATCAGCCCCAGCATTTT. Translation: CASSLQVVGNQPQHF.

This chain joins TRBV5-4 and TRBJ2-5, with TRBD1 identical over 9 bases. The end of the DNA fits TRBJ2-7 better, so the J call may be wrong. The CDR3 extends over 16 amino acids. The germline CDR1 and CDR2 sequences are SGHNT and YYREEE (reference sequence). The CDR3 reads CASSFTEGTGNHEQYF. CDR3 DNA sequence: TGTGCCAGCAGCTTCACTGAAGGGACAGGGAACCACGAGCAGTACTTC.

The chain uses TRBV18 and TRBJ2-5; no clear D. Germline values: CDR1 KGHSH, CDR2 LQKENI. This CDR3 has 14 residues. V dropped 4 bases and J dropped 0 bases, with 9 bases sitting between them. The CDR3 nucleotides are TGTGCCAGCTCACACAACCGGGACCAAGAGACCCAGTACTTC. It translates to CASSHNRDQETQYF.

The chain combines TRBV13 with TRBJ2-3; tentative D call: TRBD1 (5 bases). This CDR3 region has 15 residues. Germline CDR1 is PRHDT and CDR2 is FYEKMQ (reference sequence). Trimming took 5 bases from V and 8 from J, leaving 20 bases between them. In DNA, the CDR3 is TGTGCCAGCAGCCTCAGGGCCGATCGACACGGTACGCAGTATTTT. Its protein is CASSLRADRHGTQYF.

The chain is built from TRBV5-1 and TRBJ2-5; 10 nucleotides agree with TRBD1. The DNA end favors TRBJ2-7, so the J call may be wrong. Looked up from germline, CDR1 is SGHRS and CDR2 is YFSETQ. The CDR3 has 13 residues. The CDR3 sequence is CASSAGQGNEQYF. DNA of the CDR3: TGCGCCAGCAGCGCGGGACAGGGGAACGAGCAGTACTTC.

CDR3 residues: CASSLGTSGSAINEQFF. The CDR3 DNA sequence: TGCGCCAGCAGCTTGGGGACTAGCGGGAGCGCAATCAATGAGCAGTTCTTC. The V and J genes are TRBV5-1 and TRBJ2-1; 13 positions match TRBD2. Germline V gene lookup returns CDR1 SGHRS and CDR2 YFSETQ. J lost 6 bases, V lost 0 bases, and 6 bases had no gene match. This CDR3 is built from 17 residues.

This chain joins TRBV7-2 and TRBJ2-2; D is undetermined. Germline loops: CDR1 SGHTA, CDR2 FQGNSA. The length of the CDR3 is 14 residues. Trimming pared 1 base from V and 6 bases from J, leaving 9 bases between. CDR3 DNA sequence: TGTGCCAGCAGCTTAGGATTAGTAGCCGGGGAGCTGTTTTTT. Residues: CASSLGLVAGELFF.

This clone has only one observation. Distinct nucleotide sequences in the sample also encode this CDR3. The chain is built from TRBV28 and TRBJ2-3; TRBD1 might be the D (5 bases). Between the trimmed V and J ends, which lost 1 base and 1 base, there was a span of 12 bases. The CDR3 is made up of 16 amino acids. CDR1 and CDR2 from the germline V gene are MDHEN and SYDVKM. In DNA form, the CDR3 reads TGTGCCAGCAGTTTATACTGGACACCCGGCACAGATACGCAGTATTTT. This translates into CASSLYWTPGTDTQYF.

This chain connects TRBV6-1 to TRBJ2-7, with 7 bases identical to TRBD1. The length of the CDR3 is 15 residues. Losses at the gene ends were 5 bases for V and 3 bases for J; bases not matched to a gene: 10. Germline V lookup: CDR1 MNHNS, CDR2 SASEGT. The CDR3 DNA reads TGTGCCAGCAGTTTCCGACAGGGCCCCCTCTACGAGCAGTACTTC. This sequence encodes CASSFRQGPLYEQYF.

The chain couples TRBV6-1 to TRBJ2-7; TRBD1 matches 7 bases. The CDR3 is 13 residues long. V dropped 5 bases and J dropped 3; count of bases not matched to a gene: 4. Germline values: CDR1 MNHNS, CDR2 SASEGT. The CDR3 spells CASSTGQNYEQYF. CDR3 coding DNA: TGTGCCAGCAGTACGGGACAGAACTACGAGCAGTACTTC.

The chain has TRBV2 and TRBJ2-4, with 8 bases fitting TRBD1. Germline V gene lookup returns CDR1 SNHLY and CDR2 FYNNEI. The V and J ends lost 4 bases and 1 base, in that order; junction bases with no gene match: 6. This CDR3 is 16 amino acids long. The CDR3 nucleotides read TGTGCCAGCAGTGTGGACAGGGTCTTTGCCAAAAACATTCAGTACTTC. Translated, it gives CASSVDRVFAKNIQYF.

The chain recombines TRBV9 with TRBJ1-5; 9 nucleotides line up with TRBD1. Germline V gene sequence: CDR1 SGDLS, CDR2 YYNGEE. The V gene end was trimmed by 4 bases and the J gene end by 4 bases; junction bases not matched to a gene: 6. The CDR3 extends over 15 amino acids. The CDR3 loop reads CASSSGTGSNQPQHF. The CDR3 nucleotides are TGTGCCAGCAGCTCCGGGACAGGGTCAAATCAGCCCCAGCATTTT.

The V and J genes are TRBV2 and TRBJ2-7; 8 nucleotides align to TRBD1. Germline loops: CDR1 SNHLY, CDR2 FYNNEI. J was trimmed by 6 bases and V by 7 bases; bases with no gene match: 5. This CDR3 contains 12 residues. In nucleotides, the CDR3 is TGTGCCAGCATCTTCAGGGGGCGCGAGCAGTACTTC. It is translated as CASIFRGREQYF.

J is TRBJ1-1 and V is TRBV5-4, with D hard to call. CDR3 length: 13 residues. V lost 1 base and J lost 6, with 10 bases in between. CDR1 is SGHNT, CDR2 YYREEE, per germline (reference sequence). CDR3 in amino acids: CASSLKGIPEAFF. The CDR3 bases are TGTGCCAGCAGCTTGAAAGGCATCCCTGAAGCTTTCTTT.

The CDR3 here is CASLGPPRDTGSGANVLTF. CDR3 DNA: TGTGCCAGCTTGGGCCCTCCTAGGGACACTGGCTCTGGGGCCAACGTCCTGACTTTC. The chain links TRBV27 to TRBJ2-6; TRBD1 might be the D (6 bases). The germline V and J ends were trimmed by 8 bases and 0 bases, with 23 bases remaining between them. Germline-derived CDR1 and CDR2 are MNHEY and SMNVEV (reference sequence). The CDR3 runs to 19 residues.

The CDR3 here is CASSLIGVRGLTDTQYF. CDR3 DNA: TGTGCCAGCAGTCTAATCGGCGTCAGGGGGCTAACAGATACGCAGTATTTT. The chain employs TRBV27 and TRBJ2-3; 8 bases align to TRBD1. The V and J ends lost 5 bases and 3 bases, in that order; junction bases with no gene match: 13. The CDR3 runs 17 residues. Looked up from germline, CDR1 is MNHEY and CDR2 is SMNVEV (reference sequence).

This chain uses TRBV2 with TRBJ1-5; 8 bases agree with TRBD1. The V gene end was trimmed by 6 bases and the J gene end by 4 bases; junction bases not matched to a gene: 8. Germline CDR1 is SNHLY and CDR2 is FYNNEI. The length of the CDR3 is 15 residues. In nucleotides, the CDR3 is TGTGCCAGCAGGTCTGACAGGGGTATGAATCAGCCCCAGCATTTT. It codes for CASRSDRGMNQPQHF.

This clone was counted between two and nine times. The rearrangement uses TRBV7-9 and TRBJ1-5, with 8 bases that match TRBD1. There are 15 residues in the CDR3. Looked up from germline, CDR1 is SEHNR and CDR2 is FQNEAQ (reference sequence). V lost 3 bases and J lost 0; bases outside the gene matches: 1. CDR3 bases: TGTGCCAGCAGCTTCGGGACAGGTAGCAATCAGCCCCAGCATTTT. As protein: CASSFGTGSNQPQHF.

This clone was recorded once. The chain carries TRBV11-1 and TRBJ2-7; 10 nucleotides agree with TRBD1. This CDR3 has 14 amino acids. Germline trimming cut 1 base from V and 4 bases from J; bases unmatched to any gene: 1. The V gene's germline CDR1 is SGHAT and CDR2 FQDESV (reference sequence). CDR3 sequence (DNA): TGTGCCAGCAGCTTAGGACAGGGGGCTTACGAGCAGTACTTC. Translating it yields CASSLGQGAYEQYF.

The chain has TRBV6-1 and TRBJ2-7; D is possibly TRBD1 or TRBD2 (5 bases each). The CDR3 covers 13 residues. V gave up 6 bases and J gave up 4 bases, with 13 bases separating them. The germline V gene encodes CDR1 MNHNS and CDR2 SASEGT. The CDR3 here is CASRTGTDYEQYF. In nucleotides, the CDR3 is TGTGCCAGCAGGACCGGGACGGATTACGAGCAGTACTTC.

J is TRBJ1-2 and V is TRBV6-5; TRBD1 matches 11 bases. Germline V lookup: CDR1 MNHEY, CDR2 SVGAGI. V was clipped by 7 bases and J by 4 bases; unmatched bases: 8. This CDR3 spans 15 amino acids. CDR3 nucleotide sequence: TGTGCCAGCAAGCAAGGACAGGGGGCTTTCTATGGCTACACCTTC. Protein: CASKQGQGAFYGYTF.